Listed here are 3 T cell receptor beta chains from one sample, sequenced in a study of blood T cell repertoires in COVID-19. TCRdb keeps only in-frame clones here, not all; method: immunoSEQ multiplex PCR. The table lists about 220,000 clones, 88% of them singletons. The sequencing input was PBMCs or T cells enriched from blood (not recorded which). These receptors came from a woman aged 50 to 65 with acute COVID-19.

The chain employs TRBV27 and TRBJ2-7; 8 bases map to TRBD2. Germline V lookup: CDR1 MNHEY, CDR2 SMNVEV (reference sequence). The length of the CDR3 is 14 residues. Germline trimming cut 9 bases from V and 1 base from J; bases unmatched to any gene: 8. CDR3 loop: CASRGSGKSYEQYF. CDR3 nucleotides: TGTGCCAGTCGGGGTAGCGGGAAGTCCTACGAGCAGTACTTC.

This rearrangement joins TRBV7-2 to TRBJ2-6; D is ambiguous. The V end was cut by 1 base, the J end by 5 bases, with 6 bases between. Per the germline V gene, CDR1 is SGHTA and CDR2 is FQGNSA. The CDR3 spans 14 residues. This CDR3 is CASSLVARANVLTF. The CDR3 nucleotides are TGTGCCAGCAGCTTAGTCGCGAGGGCCAACGTCCTGACTTTC.

The chain carries TRBV4-1 and TRBJ2-2; TRBD1 might be the D (5 bases). V lost 1 base to trimming and J lost 4 bases, with 10 bases between them. Germline lookup yields CDR1 MGHRA and CDR2 YSYEKL. This CDR3 contains 15 residues. CDR3 DNA: TGCGCCAGCAGCCAAGCTGGCAGGGCCACCGGGGAGCTGTTTTTT. It yields the protein CASSQAGRATGELFF.